A single sample gave rise to the 6 T cell receptor beta chains below, sequenced in a study of blood T cells in healthy people across ages. A J-beta primer mix and a sample-barcoded 5' primer were used in a second PCR of roughly 6 to 12 cycles. MiXCR was run by TCRdb on the 5' RACE reads, yielding one entry per CDR3 protein. The sample includes 1.5 million to 2 million distinct CDR3 sequences, 25% to 30% of them seen just once. Sequenced: blood. These TCRs come from a woman aged 25 to 45 in good health.

This rearrangement joins TRBV20-1 to TRBJ1-5, with unresolved D. Germline V CDR1 and CDR2: DFQATT, SNEGSKA (reference sequence). The CDR3 has 14 amino acids. V was trimmed by 0 bases and J by 9 bases, leaving 15 bases between them. The CDR3 reads CSAREGAVTRPQHF. In DNA, the CDR3 is TGCAGTGCTAGAGAGGGCGCCGTAACACGGCCCCAGCATTTT.

The chain links TRBV5-1 to TRBJ2-3; D is possibly TRBD2 (5 bases). CDR1 is SGHRS, CDR2 YFSETQ, per germline. The V and J ends lost 5 bases and 4 bases respectively, with 14 bases between them. The CDR3 sequence is 14 residues long. The CDR3 loop is CASSSEDVPDTQYF. CDR3 in DNA: TGCGCCAGCAGTAGCGAGGATGTGCCAGATACGCAGTATTTT.

V and J are TRBV7-3 and TRBJ2-1, with 9 bases fitting TRBD2. The V segment lost 4 bases and the J segment 1 base; nucleotides outside the gene matches: 5. Germline-derived CDR1 and CDR2 are SGHTA and FQGTGA. The length of the CDR3 is 16 residues. CDR3 loop: CASSSSGVSSYNEQFF. The DNA of the CDR3 is TGTGCCAGCAGCTCTAGCGGGGTGAGTTCCTACAATGAGCAGTTCTTC. The entire variable domain, with the rest obtained from reference TRBV7-3 and TRBJ2-1, is as follows: GAGVSQTPSNKVTEKGKYVELRCDPISGHTALYWYRQSLGQGPEFLIYFQGTGAADDSGLPNDRFFAVRPEGSVSTLKIQRTERGDSAVYLCASSSSGVSSYNEQFFGPGTRLTVL.

V is TRBV25-1 and J is TRBJ2-2; 7 bases map to TRBD1. Germline V gene data show CDR1 as MGHDK and CDR2 as SYGVNS. The ends lost 11 bases at V and 4 bases at J; junction bases unmatched: 10. CDR3 size: 14 residues. The CDR3 region has the DNA TGTGCCGCCAAGAAAACAGGGGTCACCGGGGAGCTGTTTTTT. Its translation: CAAKKTGVTGELFF.

The table lists this clonotype with a few counts. This CDR3 reads CASSYSRGTGYTF. CDR3 DNA: TGTGCCAGCAGTTACTCCCGGGGGACGGGCTACACCTTC. The chain couples TRBV6-5 to TRBJ1-2; weak D call: TRBD1 (5 bases). CDR3 length equals 13 residues. V lost 0 bases to trimming and J lost 8 bases, with 10 bases between them. Germline V gene data show CDR1 as MNHEY and CDR2 as SVGAGI.

V and J are TRBV20-1 and TRBJ2-7; D possibly matches TRBD1 or TRBD2 (6 bases each). The CDR3 totals 15 residues. Trimming took 0 bases from V and 3 from J, leaving 15 bases between them. Germline V gives CDR1 DFQATT, CDR2 SNEGSKA (reference sequence). The CDR3 protein is CSAREVGGRIYEQYF. Here the CDR3 DNA reads TGCAGTGCTAGAGAGGTAGGGGGGAGAATCTACGAGCAGTACTTC.